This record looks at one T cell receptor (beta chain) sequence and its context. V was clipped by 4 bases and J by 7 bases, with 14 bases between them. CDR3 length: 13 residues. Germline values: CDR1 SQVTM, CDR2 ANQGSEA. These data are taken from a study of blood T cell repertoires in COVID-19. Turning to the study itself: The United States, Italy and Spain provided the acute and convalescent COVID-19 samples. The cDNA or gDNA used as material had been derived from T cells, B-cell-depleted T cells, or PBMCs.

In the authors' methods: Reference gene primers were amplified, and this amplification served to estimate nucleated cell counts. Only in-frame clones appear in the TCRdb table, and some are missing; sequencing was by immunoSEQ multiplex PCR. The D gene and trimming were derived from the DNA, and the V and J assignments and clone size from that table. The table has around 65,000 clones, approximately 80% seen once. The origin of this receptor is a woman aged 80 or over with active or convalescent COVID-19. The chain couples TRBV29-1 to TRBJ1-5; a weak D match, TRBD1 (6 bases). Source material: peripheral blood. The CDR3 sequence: CSVGGGGGQPQHF. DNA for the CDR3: TGCAGCGTTGGAGGAGGGGGGGGACAGCCCCAGCATTTT.